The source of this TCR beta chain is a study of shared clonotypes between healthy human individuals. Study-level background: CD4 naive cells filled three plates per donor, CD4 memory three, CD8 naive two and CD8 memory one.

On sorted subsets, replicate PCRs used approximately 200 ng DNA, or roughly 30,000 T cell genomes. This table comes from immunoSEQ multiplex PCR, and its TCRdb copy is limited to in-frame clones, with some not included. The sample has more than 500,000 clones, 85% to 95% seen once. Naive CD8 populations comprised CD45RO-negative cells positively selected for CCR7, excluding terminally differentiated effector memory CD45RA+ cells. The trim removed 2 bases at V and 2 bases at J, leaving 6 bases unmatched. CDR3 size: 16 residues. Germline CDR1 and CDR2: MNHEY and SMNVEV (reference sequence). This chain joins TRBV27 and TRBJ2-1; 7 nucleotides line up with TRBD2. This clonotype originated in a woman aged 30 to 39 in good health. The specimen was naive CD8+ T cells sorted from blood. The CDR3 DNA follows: TGTGCCAGCAGTTTAACCCTAGCGGCCACCTACAATGAGCAGTTCTTC. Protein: CASSLTLAATYNEQFF.